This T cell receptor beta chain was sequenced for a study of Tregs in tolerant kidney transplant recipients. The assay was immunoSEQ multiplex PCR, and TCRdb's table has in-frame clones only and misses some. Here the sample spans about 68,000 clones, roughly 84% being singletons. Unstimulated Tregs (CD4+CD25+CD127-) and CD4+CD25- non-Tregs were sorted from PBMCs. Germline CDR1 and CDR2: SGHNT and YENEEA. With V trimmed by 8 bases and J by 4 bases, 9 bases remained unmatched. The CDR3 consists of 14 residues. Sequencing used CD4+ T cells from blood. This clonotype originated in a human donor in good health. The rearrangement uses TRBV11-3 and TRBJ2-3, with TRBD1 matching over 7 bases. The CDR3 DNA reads TGTGCCAGCGCACGAGGGGACAGCTCAGATACGCAGTATTTT. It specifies CASARGDSSDTQYF.